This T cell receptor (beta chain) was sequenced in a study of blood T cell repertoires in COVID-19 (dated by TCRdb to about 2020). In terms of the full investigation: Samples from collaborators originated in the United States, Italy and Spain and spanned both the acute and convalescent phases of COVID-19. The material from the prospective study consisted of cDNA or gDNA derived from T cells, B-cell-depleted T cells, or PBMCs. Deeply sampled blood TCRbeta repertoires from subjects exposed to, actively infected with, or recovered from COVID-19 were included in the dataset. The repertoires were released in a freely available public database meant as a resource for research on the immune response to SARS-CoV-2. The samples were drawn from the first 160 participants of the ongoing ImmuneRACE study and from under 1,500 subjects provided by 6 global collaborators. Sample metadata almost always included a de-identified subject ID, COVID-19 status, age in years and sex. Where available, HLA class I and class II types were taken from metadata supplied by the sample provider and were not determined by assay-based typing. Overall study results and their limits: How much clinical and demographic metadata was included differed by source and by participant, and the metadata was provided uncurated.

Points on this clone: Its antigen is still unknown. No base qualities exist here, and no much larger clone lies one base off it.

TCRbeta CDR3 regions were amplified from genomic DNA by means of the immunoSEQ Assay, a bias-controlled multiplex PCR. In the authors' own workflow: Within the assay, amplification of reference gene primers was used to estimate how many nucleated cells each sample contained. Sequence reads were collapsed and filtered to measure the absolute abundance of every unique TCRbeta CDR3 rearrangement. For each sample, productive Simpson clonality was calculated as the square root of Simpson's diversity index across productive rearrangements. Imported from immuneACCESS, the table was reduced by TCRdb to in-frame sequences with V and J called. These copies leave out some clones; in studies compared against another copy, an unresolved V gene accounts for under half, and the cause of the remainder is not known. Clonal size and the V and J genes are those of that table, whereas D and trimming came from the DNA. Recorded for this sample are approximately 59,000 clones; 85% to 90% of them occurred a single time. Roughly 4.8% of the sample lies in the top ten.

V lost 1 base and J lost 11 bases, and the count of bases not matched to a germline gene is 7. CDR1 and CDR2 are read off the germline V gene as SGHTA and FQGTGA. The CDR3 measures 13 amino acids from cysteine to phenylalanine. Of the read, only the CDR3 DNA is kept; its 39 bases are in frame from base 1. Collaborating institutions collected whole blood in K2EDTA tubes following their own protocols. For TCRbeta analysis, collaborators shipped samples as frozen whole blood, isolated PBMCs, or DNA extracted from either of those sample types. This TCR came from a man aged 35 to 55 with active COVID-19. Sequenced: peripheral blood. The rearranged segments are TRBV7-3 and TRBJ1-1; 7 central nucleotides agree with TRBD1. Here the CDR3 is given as CASSLNVEGQAFF. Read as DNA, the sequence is TGTGCCAGCAGCTTAAATGTAGAGGGACAGGCTTTCTTT.